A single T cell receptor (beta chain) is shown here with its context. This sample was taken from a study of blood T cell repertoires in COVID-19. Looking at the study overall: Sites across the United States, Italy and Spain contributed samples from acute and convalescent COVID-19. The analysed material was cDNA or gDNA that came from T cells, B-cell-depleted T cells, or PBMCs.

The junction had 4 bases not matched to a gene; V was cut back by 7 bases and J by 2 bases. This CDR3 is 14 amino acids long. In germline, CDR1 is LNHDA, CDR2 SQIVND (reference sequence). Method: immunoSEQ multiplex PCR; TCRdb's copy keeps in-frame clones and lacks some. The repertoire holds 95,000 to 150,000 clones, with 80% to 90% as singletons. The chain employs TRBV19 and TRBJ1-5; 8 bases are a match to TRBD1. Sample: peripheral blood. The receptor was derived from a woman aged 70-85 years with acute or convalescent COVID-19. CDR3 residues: CASTPTGGNQPQHF. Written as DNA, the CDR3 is TGTGCCAGTACCCCGACAGGGGGCAATCAGCCCCAGCATTTT.